This T cell receptor (beta chain) was sequenced for a study of PD-L1 blockade in urothelial cancer. CDR3 length: 15 amino acids. From germline, CDR1 is SGHRS and CDR2 YFSETQ. V lost 1 base and J 7 bases, leaving 15 bases between the germline ends. A note on this clone: Its antigen is undetermined.

Study conclusions and caveats: At the 3-week point, tumor-associated blood clones expanded more in durable-benefit patients.

Method: immunoSEQ multiplex PCR; TCRdb's copy keeps in-frame clones and lacks some. The data contain approximately 100,000 clones, roughly nine tenths of them singletons. This clonotype was sampled from a woman older than 75 with urothelial cancer. V and J are TRBV5-1 and TRBJ2-1, with D maybe TRBD1 (5 bases). Material: PBMCs, obtained around atezolizumab (anti-PD-L1) treatment. The CDR3 nucleotides are TGCGCCAGCAGCTTGAGAGTGGGGCTCGGAAATGAGCAGTTCTTC. Its translation: CASSLRVGLGNEQFF.